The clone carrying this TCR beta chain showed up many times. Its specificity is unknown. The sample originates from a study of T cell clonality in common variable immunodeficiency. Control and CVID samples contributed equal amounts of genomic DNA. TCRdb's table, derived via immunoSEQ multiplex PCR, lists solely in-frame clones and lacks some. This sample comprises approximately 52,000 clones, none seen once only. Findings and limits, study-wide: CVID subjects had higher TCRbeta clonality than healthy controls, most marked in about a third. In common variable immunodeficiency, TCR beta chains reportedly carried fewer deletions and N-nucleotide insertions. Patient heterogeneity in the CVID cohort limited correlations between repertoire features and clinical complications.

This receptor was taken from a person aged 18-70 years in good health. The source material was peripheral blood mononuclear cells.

The CDR3 sequence is CASSTGTGYEQYF. The DNA read from the CDR3 is TGTGCCAGCAGCACGGGGACAGGCTACGAG. The chain couples TRBV5-4 to TRBJ2-7; TRBD1 agrees at 8 bases. The CDR3 extends 3 residues past the end of the read, so its final part is completed from the germline J gene. This CDR3 has 13 residues. Looked up from germline, CDR1 is SGHNT and CDR2 is YYREEE (reference sequence). V lost 4 bases and J lost 3; bases outside the gene matches: 3.